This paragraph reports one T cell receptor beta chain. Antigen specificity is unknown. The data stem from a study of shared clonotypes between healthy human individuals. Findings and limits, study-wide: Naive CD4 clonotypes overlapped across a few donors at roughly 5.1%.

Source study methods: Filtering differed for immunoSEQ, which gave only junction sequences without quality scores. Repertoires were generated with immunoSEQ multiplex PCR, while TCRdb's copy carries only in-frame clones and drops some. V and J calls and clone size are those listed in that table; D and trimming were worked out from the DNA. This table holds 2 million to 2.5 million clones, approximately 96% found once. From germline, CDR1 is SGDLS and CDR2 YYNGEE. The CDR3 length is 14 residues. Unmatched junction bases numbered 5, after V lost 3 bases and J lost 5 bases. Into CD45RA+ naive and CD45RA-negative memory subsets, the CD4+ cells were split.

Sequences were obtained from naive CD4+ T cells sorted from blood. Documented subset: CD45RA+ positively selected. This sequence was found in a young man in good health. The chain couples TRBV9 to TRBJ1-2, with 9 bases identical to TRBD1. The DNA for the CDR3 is TGTGCCAGCAGCGCAGGGACAGGGTCATATGGCTACACCTTC. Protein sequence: CASSAGTGSYGYTF.